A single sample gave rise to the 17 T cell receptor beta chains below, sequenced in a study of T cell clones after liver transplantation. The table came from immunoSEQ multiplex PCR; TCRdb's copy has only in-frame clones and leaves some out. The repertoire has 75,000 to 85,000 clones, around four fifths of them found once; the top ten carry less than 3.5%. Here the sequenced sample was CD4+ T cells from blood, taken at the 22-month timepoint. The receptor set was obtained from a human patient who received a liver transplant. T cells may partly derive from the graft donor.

The CDR3 loop is CASSGDPNSPLHF. The CDR3 DNA sequence: TGTGCCAGCAGTGGGGACCCAAATTCACCCCTCCACTTT. The chain couples TRBV2 to TRBJ1-6; tentative D call: TRBD1 (5 bases). Trimming removed 4 bases at V and 7 bases at J, with 8 bases between. This CDR3 is built from 13 residues. Germline V lookup: CDR1 SNHLY, CDR2 FYNNEI.

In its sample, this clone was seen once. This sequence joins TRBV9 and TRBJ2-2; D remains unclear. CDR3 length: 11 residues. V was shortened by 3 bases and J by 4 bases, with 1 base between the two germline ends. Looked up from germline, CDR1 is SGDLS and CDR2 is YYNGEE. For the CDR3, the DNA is TGTGCCAGCAGCGGCACCGGGGAGCTGTTTTTT. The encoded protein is CASSGTGELFF.

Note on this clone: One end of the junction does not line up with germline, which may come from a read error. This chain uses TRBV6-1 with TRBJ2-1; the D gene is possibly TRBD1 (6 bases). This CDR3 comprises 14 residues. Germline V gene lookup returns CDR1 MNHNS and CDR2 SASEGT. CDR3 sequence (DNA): TGTGCCAGCAGTGCGGACTGGAAGACAGGCCGAGGGGTCTTC. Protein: CASSADWKTGRGVF.

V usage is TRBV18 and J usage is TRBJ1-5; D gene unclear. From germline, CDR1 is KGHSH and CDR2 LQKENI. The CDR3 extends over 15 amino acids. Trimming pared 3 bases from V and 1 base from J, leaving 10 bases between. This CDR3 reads CASSPSAGSNQPQHF. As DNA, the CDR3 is TGTGCCAGCTCACCCTCGGCGGGGAGCAATCAGCCCCAGCATTTT. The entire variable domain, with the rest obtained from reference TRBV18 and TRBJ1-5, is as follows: NAGVMQNPRHLVRRRGQEARLRCSPMKGHSHVYWYRQLPEEGLKFMVYLQKENIIDESGMPKERFSAEFPKEGPSILRIQQVVRGDSAAYFCASSPSAGSNQPQHFGDGTRLSIL.

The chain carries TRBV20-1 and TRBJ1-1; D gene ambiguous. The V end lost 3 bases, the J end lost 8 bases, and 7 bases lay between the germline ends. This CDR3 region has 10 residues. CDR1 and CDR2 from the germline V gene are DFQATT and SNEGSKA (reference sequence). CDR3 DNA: TGCAGTGCTAGTAAGGAGGAAGCTTTCTTT. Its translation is CSASKEEAFF.

In DNA form, the CDR3 reads TGTGCCAGCAGCCTAGATCCTGCAGGGGTCTATGGCTACACCTTC. Translation: CASSLDPAGVYGYTF. The rearrangement uses TRBV7-2 and TRBJ1-2, with D perhaps matching TRBD1 (6 bases). Germline lookup yields CDR1 SGHTA and CDR2 FQGNSA. The CDR3 has 15 amino acids. Trimming stripped 5 bases from V and 4 bases from J, with 17 bases between.

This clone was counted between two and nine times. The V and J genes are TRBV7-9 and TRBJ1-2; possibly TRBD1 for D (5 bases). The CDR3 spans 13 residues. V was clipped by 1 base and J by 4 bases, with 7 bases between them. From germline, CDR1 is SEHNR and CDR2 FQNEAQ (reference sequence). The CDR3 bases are TGTGCCAGCAGCTTAGGACAGACCTATGGCTACACCTTC. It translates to CASSLGQTYGYTF.

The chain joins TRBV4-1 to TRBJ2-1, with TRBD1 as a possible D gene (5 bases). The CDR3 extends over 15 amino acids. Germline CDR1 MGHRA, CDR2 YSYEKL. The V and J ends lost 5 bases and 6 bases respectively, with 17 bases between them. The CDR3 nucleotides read TGCGCCAGCAGCGCAAGACGACAGAATCCCAATGAGCAGTTCTTC. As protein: CASSARRQNPNEQFF.

DNA of the CDR3: TGTGCCAGCAGCTTAGGGAGGGGTAGAATCGACGAGCAGTACTTC. Translation gives CASSLGRGRIDEQYF. The rearrangement links TRBV7-9 to TRBJ2-7, with D maybe TRBD2 (6 bases). This CDR3 is 15 amino acids long. In germline, CDR1 is SEHNR, CDR2 FQNEAQ (reference sequence). V shed 1 base and J shed 5 bases, with 15 bases lying between them.

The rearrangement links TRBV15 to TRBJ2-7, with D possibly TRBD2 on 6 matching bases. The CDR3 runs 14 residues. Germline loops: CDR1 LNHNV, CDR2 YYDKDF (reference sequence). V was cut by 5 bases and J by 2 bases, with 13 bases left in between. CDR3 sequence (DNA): TGTGCCACCAGCCCCCGGGACTTAACCTACGAGCAGTACTTC. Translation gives CATSPRDLTYEQYF.

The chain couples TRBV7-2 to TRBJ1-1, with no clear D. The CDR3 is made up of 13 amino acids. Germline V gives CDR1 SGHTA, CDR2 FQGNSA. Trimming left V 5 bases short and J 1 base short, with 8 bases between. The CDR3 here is CASSRQENTEAFF. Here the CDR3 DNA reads TGTGCCAGCAGCCGGCAGGAGAACACTGAAGCTTTCTTT.

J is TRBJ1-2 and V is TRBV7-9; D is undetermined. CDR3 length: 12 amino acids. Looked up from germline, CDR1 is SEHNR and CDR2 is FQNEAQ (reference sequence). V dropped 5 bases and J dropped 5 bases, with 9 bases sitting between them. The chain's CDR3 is CASSHPAYGYTF. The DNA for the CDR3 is TGTGCCAGCAGCCACCCGGCATATGGCTACACCTTC. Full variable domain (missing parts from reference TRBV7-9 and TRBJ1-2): DTGVSQNPRHKITKRGQNVTFRCDPISEHNRLYWYRQTLGQGPEFLTYFQNEAQLEKSRLLSDRFSAERPKGSFSTLEIQRTEQGDSAMYLCASSHPAYGYTFGSGTRLTVV.

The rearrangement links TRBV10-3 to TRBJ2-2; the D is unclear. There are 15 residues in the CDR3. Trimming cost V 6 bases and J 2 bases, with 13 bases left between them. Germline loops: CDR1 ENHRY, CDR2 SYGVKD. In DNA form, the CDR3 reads TGTGCCATCAGCGTCACACAATATAACACCGGGGAGCTGTTTTTT. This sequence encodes CAISVTQYNTGELFF.

CDR3 coding DNA: TGTGCCTGGACCCCACTGAATGAGCCCTACGAGCAGTACTTC. As protein: CAWTPLNEPYEQYF. The rearrangement uses TRBV30 and TRBJ2-7, with unresolved D. Trimming removed 4 bases from V and 2 bases from J, with 15 bases in between. The CDR3 contains 14 residues. Looked up from germline, CDR1 is GTSNPN and CDR2 is SVGIG (reference sequence).

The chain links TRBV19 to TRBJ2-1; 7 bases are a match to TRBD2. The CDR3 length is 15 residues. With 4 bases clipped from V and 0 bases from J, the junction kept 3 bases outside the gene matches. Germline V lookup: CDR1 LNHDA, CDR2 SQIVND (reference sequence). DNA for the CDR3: TGTGCCAGTAGTACGGGCGGGGGCTCCTACAATGAGCAGTTCTTC. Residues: CASSTGGGSYNEQFF.

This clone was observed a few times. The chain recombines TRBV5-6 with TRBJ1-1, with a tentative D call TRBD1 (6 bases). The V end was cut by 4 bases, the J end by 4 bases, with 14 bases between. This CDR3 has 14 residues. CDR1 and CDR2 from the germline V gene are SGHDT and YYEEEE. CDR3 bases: TGTGCCAGCAGCCCGGGGGCAGACCCCACTGAAGCTTTCTTT. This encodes CASSPGADPTEAFF.

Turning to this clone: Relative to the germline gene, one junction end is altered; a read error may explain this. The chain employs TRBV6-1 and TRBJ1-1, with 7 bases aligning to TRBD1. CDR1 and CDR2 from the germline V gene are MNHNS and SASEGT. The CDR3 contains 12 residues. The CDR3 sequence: CASREDRVRAFF. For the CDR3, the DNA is TGTGCCAGCAGGGAAGACAGGGTGCGTGCTTTCTTT.